This TCR beta chain was identified in a study of cytomegalovirus exposure and HLA in healthy donors. Study-level points and caveats: A list of 164 TCR beta chains associated with cytomegalovirus was given. Most TCR sequences were uncommon, yet certain public TCRs appeared in many donors. Diagnosis of cytomegalovirus status made by the classifier reportedly showed high specificity and sensitivity.

TCRdb keeps only in-frame clones here, not all; method: immunoSEQ multiplex PCR. This sample yields roughly 60,000 clones, of which roughly 94% are seen a single time; about 2.2% belongs to the top ten. As to this clone: The antigen is not known.

The sequence derives from a man younger than 30 in good health and CMV-seronegative. The material sequenced was PBMCs.

The CDR3: CASSQAFTGTEKETQYF. CDR3 nucleotides: TGCGCCAGCAGCCAAGCTTTTACCGGGACAGAAAAAGAGACCCAGTACTTC. The V and J genes are TRBV4-3 and TRBJ2-5; the match to TRBD1 covers 7 bases. CDR1 is LGHNA, CDR2 YSLEER, per germline. The V gene end was trimmed by 1 base and the J gene end by 3 bases; junction bases not matched to a gene: 11. This CDR3 has 17 residues.